This TCR beta chain is drawn from a study of response to subunit inactivated influenza vaccine (dated by TCRdb to 2016 to 2018). Regarding the complete study: Deep quantitative T cell receptor repertoire profiling was used in the study to track responses to a trivalent subunit inactivated influenza vaccine. Points the paper makes about the study in general: It was suggested by the authors that each seasonal influenza vaccination may recruit only a limited number of new T cells.

V ends up 4 bases short and J 5 bases short, with an unmatched junction base count of 9. The CDR3 runs 14 residues from the cysteine to the phenylalanine. Only the CDR3 DNA stays, 42 bases, in frame from base 1. Per the germline V gene, SGHRS is the CDR1 and YFSETQ is the CDR2. Library preparation employed RT-PCR. The listed sequencing device is Illumina HiSeq 2500. TCRdb reanalyzed the raw reads on its own, using fastp at Q25 for trimming and MiXCR for clone calling, and kept in-frame beta chains. Rows matching on CDR3 protein sequence are summarized as one entry with the most common DNA and genes. This sample has about 530,000 distinct CDR3 sequences in its table, and roughly 12% of those were observed once. The ten largest clones capture roughly 10% of the sample. This clonotype was picked up one time. It has no known antigen specificity. A much larger clone lies a single base off, so this may be a read error.

The receptor was derived from a man aged 45 to 65 who received an inactivated influenza vaccine. Donor details come from another sample of the same person, matched by shared clones. The chain was built from TRBV5-1 and TRBJ2-7; 7 nucleotides in the junction match TRBD1. This specimen was PBMCs from blood, taken on the day of vaccination. The sequenced DNA: TGCGCCAGCAGCCCCGAGGGGGCCGACAACGAGCAGTACTTC. This codes for CASSPEGADNEQYF. Beyond the CDR3, the reference TRBV5-1 and TRBJ2-7 genes provide the residues; the full variable domain reads: KAGVTQTPRYLIKTRGQQVTLSCSPISGHRSVSWYQQTPGQGLQFLFEYFSETQRNKGNFPGRFSGRQFSNSRSEMNVSTLELGDSALYLCASSPEGADNEQYFGPGTRLTVT.